A single sample gave rise to the 22 T cell receptor beta chains below, sequenced in a study of beta chain features in type 1 diabetes. Their recognized antigens are unknown. Since all of the isolated RNA was reverse transcribed, expressed TCRB transcripts were what got sequenced. Using immunoSEQ multiplex PCR, the repertoire was profiled, and TCRdb retains in-frame clones only, with some absent. The table has 200,000 to 300,000 clones, around 21% seen once; the top ten hold about 0.028%. General study findings and limits: Among patients with Type 1 diabetes, TCRB CDR3s were moderately but significantly shorter in every one of the four CD4+ subsets.

The specimen sequenced was naive CD4+ T cells from blood. These receptors were collected from a woman between 40 and 50 years old with type 1 diabetes.

This clone was recorded a few times. This chain joins TRBV9 and TRBJ1-1; D is uncertain. The V gene's germline CDR1 is SGDLS and CDR2 YYNGEE. V gave up 4 bases and J gave up 7 bases, with 14 bases separating them. The CDR3 sequence is 13 residues long. Written as DNA, the CDR3 is TGTGCCAGCAGCCCACTCCCAATGAGTGAAGCTTTCTTT. Translated: CASSPLPMSEAFF. Drawing the rest from reference TRBV9 and TRBJ1-1, the complete variable domain is DSGVTQTPKHLITATGQRVTLRCSPRSGDLSVYWYQQSLDQGLQFLIQYYNGEERAKGNILERFSAQQFPDLHSELNLSSLELGDSALYFCASSPLPMSEAFFGQGTRLTVV.

The chain joins TRBV2 to TRBJ2-5, with D unclear. This CDR3 region has 12 residues. Germline lookup yields CDR1 SNHLY and CDR2 FYNNEI. Trimming removed 6 bases from V and 4 bases from J, with 9 bases in between. CDR3 residues: CASRESGETQYF. In DNA, the CDR3 is TGTGCCAGCAGGGAGTCTGGAGAGACCCAGTACTTC.

The chain links TRBV18 to TRBJ2-3, with 7 bases fitting TRBD1. V lost 3 bases, J lost 0 bases, and 6 bases stayed unmatched. This CDR3 is 16 amino acids long. Germline-derived CDR1 and CDR2 are KGHSH and LQKENI. CDR3 nucleotides: TGTGCCAGCTCACCGGGACAGCTTACTAGCACAGATACGCAGTATTTT. Its translation: CASSPGQLTSTDTQYF.

This clone showed up just a few times. The V call is TRBV20-1, the J call TRBJ2-1; a weak D match, TRBD1 (6 bases). The CDR3 loop spans 11 amino acids. Germline V gene lookup returns CDR1 DFQATT and CDR2 SNEGSKA (reference sequence). V lost 3 bases and J lost 10, with 10 bases in between. The CDR3 coding sequence is TGCAGTGCTAGCCCTCAGGGGGAGCAGTTCTTC. Translating gives CSASPQGEQFF.

The chain employs TRBV6-5 and TRBJ2-7; 10 nucleotides match TRBD2. The germline V gene has CDR1 MNHEY and CDR2 SVGAGI. The CDR3 sequence is 14 residues long. The V and J ends lost 4 bases and 2 bases, in that order; junction bases with no gene match: 2. The CDR3 sequence is CASSLAGGTYEQYF. CDR3 nucleotide sequence: TGTGCCAGCAGTTTAGCGGGGGGAACCTACGAGCAGTACTTC.

This clone has just a few counts. The V call is TRBV19, the J call TRBJ2-1, with TRBD2 matching over 8 bases. Trimming at V came to 1 base and at J to 0 bases, leaving 8 bases not matched to a gene. The CDR3 is 18 residues long. CDR1 and CDR2 from the germline V gene are LNHDA and SQIVND (reference sequence). CDR3 residues: CASSIGGASGLSYNEQFF. DNA for the CDR3: TGTGCCAGTAGTATAGGGGGGGCTAGCGGGCTCTCCTACAATGAGCAGTTCTTC.

The gene calls are TRBV7-3 and TRBJ2-3, with D maybe TRBD1 (5 bases). V lost 5 bases and J lost 0, with 15 bases in between. This CDR3 contains 16 residues. From germline, CDR1 is SGHTA and CDR2 FQGTGA. CDR3 DNA: TGTGCCAGCAGCCTAGGGGATTTTATTAGCACAGATACGCAGTATTTT. Encoded protein: CASSLGDFISTDTQYF.

In its sample, this clone was seen a few times. The genes are TRBV7-8 and TRBJ2-1, with TRBD1 matching over 7 bases. This CDR3 has 15 residues. Germline V CDR1 and CDR2: SGHVS, FQNEAQ. J was trimmed by 2 bases and V by 1 base; bases with no gene match: 2. Written as DNA, the CDR3 is TGTGCCAGCAGCTTAGTAGGGGGCCCCTACAATGAGCAGTTCTTC. Its translation is CASSLVGGPYNEQFF.

The gene calls are TRBV30 and TRBJ1-5; D is ambiguous. The CDR3 consists of 13 residues. CDR1 is GTSNPN and CDR2 is SVGIG in the germline V gene (reference sequence). Trimming pared 0 bases from V and 4 bases from J, leaving 7 bases between. The CDR3 reads CAWSVYGNQPQHF. In DNA, the CDR3 is TGTGCCTGGAGTGTTTACGGTAATCAGCCCCAGCATTTT.

This clone has just a few counts. Other DNA sequences of this sample code for an identical CDR3. The CDR3 protein is CASSLAGDSNQPQHF. In nucleotides, the CDR3 is TGCGCCAGCAGCTTGGCCGGAGATAGCAATCAGCCCCAGCATTTT. The chain employs TRBV5-1 and TRBJ1-5; D not resolved. The CDR3 has 15 residues. Trimming left V 0 bases short and J 0 bases short, with 7 bases between. Germline CDR1 SGHRS, CDR2 YFSETQ.

Details on this clone: The same CDR3 also results from other DNA sequences found in this sample. V and J are TRBV5-6 and TRBJ2-5; possible D gene TRBD1, 5 bases. Trimming stripped 0 bases from V and 1 base from J, with 7 bases between. Germline V gene data show CDR1 as SGHDT and CDR2 as YYEEEE. The CDR3 has 14 amino acids. The CDR3 reads CASSLGQGQETQYF. In nucleotides, the CDR3 is TGTGCCAGCAGCTTGGGGCAGGGCCAAGAGACCCAGTACTTC.

This clone was counted only a few times. V is TRBV18 and J is TRBJ2-5, with D possibly TRBD1 on 5 matching bases. There are 15 residues in the CDR3. The germline V gene has CDR1 KGHSH and CDR2 LQKENI. The ends were cut back, 6 bases at V and 4 bases at J, with 18 bases in the middle. The chain's CDR3 is CASSPMGDQGETQYF. CDR3 bases: TGTGCCAGCTCCCCTATGGGCGATCAGGGAGAGACCCAGTACTTC.

This clone was counted a few times. Different DNA sequences within this sample yield the same CDR3. The genes are TRBV7-9 and TRBJ1-2, with a possible D match to TRBD1 (5 bases). The CDR3 sequence is 13 residues long. V was pared by 5 bases and J by 4 bases, with 11 bases between. Germline V gene sequence: CDR1 SEHNR, CDR2 FQNEAQ (reference sequence). Here the CDR3 DNA reads TGTGCCAGCAGCCTGGGGCAAATCTATGGCTACACCTTC. Its translation is CASSLGQIYGYTF. Together with reference TRBV7-9 and TRBJ1-2, the CDR3 gives the full variable domain: DTGVSQNPRHKITKRGQNVTFRCDPISEHNRLYWYRQTLGQGPEFLTYFQNEAQLEKSRLLSDRFSAERPKGSFSTLEIQRTEQGDSAMYLCASSLGQIYGYTFGSGTRLTVV.

In its sample, this clone was seen a few times. The chain joins TRBV9 to TRBJ2-1; tentatively, D is TRBD2 (6 bases). Germline V lookup: CDR1 SGDLS, CDR2 YYNGEE. The CDR3 runs to 15 residues. V was pared by 4 bases and J by 5 bases, with 16 bases between. The CDR3 coding sequence is TGTGCCAGCAGCCCTCGAGCTAGCGTCAACAATGAGCAGTTCTTC. Residues: CASSPRASVNNEQFF.

This clone was detected only once. The chain recombines TRBV28 with TRBJ2-7, with 12 bases matching TRBD2. Germline V CDR1 and CDR2: MDHEN, SYDVKM. This CDR3 contains 14 residues. With V trimmed by 5 bases and J by 3 bases, 2 bases remained unmatched. The CDR3 DNA sequence: TGTGCCAGCAGTGGGACTAGCGGGCACTACGAGCAGTACTTC. It translates to CASSGTSGHYEQYF. The full variable domain, its missing parts supplied by reference TRBV28 and TRBJ2-7, is DVKVTQSSRYLVKRTGEKVFLECVQDMDHENMFWYRQDPGLGLRLIYFSYDVKMKEKGDIPEGYSVSREKKERFSLILESASTNQTSMYLCASSGTSGHYEQYFGPGTRLTVT.

This rearrangement joins TRBV9 to TRBJ2-7, with TRBD2 matching 7 bases. Looked up from germline, CDR1 is SGDLS and CDR2 is YYNGEE. Germline trimming cut 0 bases from V and 2 bases from J; bases unmatched to any gene: 5. This CDR3 has 15 amino acids. This CDR3 is CASSVDGSGAYEQYF. The CDR3 coding sequence is TGTGCCAGCAGCGTAGATGGCAGCGGGGCCTACGAGCAGTACTTC.

This clone has just a few counts. V and J are TRBV18 and TRBJ1-1; D is possibly TRBD1 (5 bases). The V gene's germline CDR1 is KGHSH and CDR2 LQKENI. Trimming cost V 1 base and J 3 bases, with 12 bases left between them. The CDR3 has 15 amino acids. In nucleotides, the CDR3 is TGTGCCAGCTCACCACTGCAGGGTGTGGACACTGAAGCTTTCTTT. Protein: CASSPLQGVDTEAFF. Using reference TRBV18 and TRBJ1-1 for the parts outside the CDR3, the full variable domain is NAGVMQNPRHLVRRRGQEARLRCSPMKGHSHVYWYRQLPEEGLKFMVYLQKENIIDESGMPKERFSAEFPKEGPSILRIQQVVRGDSAAYFCASSPLQGVDTEAFFGQGTRLTVV.

The chain has TRBV28 and TRBJ2-7; 11 bases are a match to TRBD2. Germline V gives CDR1 MDHEN, CDR2 SYDVKM. The V gene end was trimmed by 6 bases and the J gene end by 0 bases; junction bases not matched to a gene: 7. This CDR3 comprises 16 residues. CDR3 in amino acids: CASRAAGLAGSYEQYF. DNA of the CDR3: TGTGCCAGCAGGGCTGCTGGACTAGCGGGCTCCTACGAGCAGTACTTC.

This rearrangement joins TRBV15 to TRBJ1-3, with D unresolved. Per the germline V gene, CDR1 is LNHNV and CDR2 is YYDKDF (reference sequence). V lost 0 bases, J lost 0 bases, and 12 bases lay in between. The CDR3 length is 17 residues. DNA for the CDR3: TGTGCCACCAGCAGAGATCTCCCGGTCATCTCTGGAAACACCATATATTTT. Protein product: CATSRDLPVISGNTIYF.

The gene calls are TRBV19 and TRBJ2-5; D gene ambiguous. The CDR3 spans 12 residues. V lost 3 bases and J 5 bases, leaving 7 bases between the germline ends. Germline-derived CDR1 and CDR2 are LNHDA and SQIVND (reference sequence). This CDR3 is CASSMAAETQYF. CDR3 nucleotide sequence: TGTGCCAGTAGTATGGCGGCGGAGACCCAGTACTTC. Drawing the rest from reference TRBV19 and TRBJ2-5, the complete variable domain is DGGITQSPKYLFRKEGQNVTLSCEQNLNHDAMYWYRQDPGQGLRLIYYSQIVNDFQKGDIAEGYSVSREKKESFPLTVTSAQKNPTAFYLCASSMAAETQYFGPGTRLLVL.

A few counts support this clone. The rearrangement uses TRBV6-5 and TRBJ2-7; possible D gene TRBD1, 7 bases. The V end was cut by 3 bases, the J end by 6 bases, with 15 bases between. This CDR3 contains 14 residues. CDR1 and CDR2 (germline): MNHEY, SVGAGI. The CDR3 spells CASSYRQGAGEQYF. The CDR3 DNA is TGTGCCAGCAGTTATCGACAGGGAGCGGGCGAGCAGTACTTC.

This clone was seen a few times. V gene TRBV12-5 combines with J gene TRBJ2-3; the match to TRBD2 covers 8 bases. This CDR3 has 15 amino acids. J was trimmed by 2 bases and V by 6 bases; bases with no gene match: 7. Germline CDR1 is LGHNT and CDR2 is FRNRAP. The CDR3 nucleotides are TGTGCTAGTGGCACTAGCGGTTTACCCACAGATACGCAGTATTTT. Protein: CASGTSGLPTDTQYF.